The 27 T cell receptor beta chains presented below share a single source sample, sequenced in a study of T cells in localized non-small cell lung cancer. Method: immunoSEQ multiplex PCR; TCRdb's copy keeps in-frame clones and lacks some. The sample lists 15,000 to 25,000 clones; around 90% were seen once. Material: peripheral blood, obtained before any cancer treatment. The receptors here all came from a male donor older than 55 with stage I squamous cell lung carcinoma.

The genes are TRBV19 and TRBJ2-3, with D perhaps TRBD2 (5 bases). The CDR3 length is 15 residues. V was shortened by 6 bases and J by 3 bases, with 16 bases between the two germline ends. Germline-derived CDR1 and CDR2 are LNHDA and SQIVND (reference sequence). The CDR3 protein is CASRPTGNPTDTQYF. The CDR3 bases are TGTGCCAGTAGGCCGACGGGGAACCCAACAGATACGCAGTATTTT.

V gene TRBV2 combines with J gene TRBJ1-2, with 7 bases identical to TRBD1. The CDR3 is 13 residues long. The germline V gene has CDR1 SNHLY and CDR2 FYNNEI. Unmatched junction bases numbered 7, after V lost 6 bases and J lost 6 bases. CDR3 DNA: TGTGCCAGCAGGGCGGGACAGACTCATGGCTACACCTTC. Encoded protein: CASRAGQTHGYTF.

A single count supports this clone. CDR3 in amino acids: CATSLRLISYEQYF. The CDR3 region has the DNA TGTGCCACCAGCCTCAGACTGATCTCCTACGAGCAGTACTTC. The rearrangement joins TRBV15 to TRBJ2-7, with D uncertain. The CDR3 loop spans 14 amino acids. Per germline, CDR1 LNHNV and CDR2 YYDKDF (reference sequence). Trimming cost V 5 bases and J 0 bases, with 11 bases left between them.

V gene TRBV6-6 combines with J gene TRBJ2-2, with 7 bases aligning to TRBD1. Germline V gene lookup returns CDR1 MNHNY and CDR2 SVGAGI (reference sequence). The CDR3 length is 14 residues. V trimming: 7 bases; J trimming: 14 bases; junction bases outside the gene matches: 16. CDR3 in DNA: TGTGCCAGCATTCCGGGACAGCATTCCCCAGACCTGTTTTTT. Residues: CASIPGQHSPDLFF.

This chain uses TRBV19 with TRBJ2-7; a weak D match, TRBD1 (6 bases). V lost 5 bases and J lost 7, with 9 bases in between. The germline V gene encodes CDR1 LNHDA and CDR2 SQIVND (reference sequence). The CDR3 is 11 amino acids. CDR3 DNA sequence: TGTGCCAGTAGTTCACAGGGTGAGCAGTACTTC. The encoded protein is CASSSQGEQYF. Complete variable domain (other parts from reference TRBV19 and TRBJ2-7): DGGITQSPKYLFRKEGQNVTLSCEQNLNHDAMYWYRQDPGQGLRLIYYSQIVNDFQKGDIAEGYSVSREKKESFPLTVTSAQKNPTAFYLCASSSQGEQYFGPGTRLTVT.

This CDR3 reads CASSLGGDWSTDTQYF. CDR3 bases: TGTGCCAGCAGCTTAGGCGGGGATTGGAGCACAGATACGCAGTATTTT. This chain uses TRBV13 with TRBJ2-3; maybe TRBD2 (5 bases). The CDR3 sequence is 16 residues long. Germline CDR1 is PRHDT and CDR2 is FYEKMQ (reference sequence). Trimming removed 0 bases from V and 0 bases from J, with 10 bases in between.

This clone was recorded a few times. The rearrangement joins TRBV11-3 to TRBJ2-6, with a tentative D call TRBD1 (5 bases). CDR1 SGHNT and CDR2 YENEEA come from the germline V gene. The CDR3 is made up of 16 amino acids. V lost 5 bases and J 0 bases, leaving 11 bases between the germline ends. The CDR3 here is CASSLGHLSGANVLTF. The DNA of the CDR3 is TGTGCCAGCAGCCTTGGACACCTCTCTGGGGCCAACGTCCTGACTTTC.

The genes are TRBV9 and TRBJ2-7, with D tentatively TRBD1 (5 bases). CDR1 is SGDLS, CDR2 YYNGEE, per germline. V was cut by 5 bases and J by 2 bases, with 20 bases left in between. The CDR3 consists of 16 residues. CDR3 residues: CASRVLGARLAYEQYF. The CDR3 DNA reads as TGTGCCAGCAGGGTGTTAGGGGCCCGACTGGCCTACGAGCAGTACTTC.

The chain joins TRBV2 to TRBJ2-7, with a possible D match to TRBD1 (6 bases). V lost 4 bases to trimming and J lost 7 bases, with 17 bases between them. The germline V gene has CDR1 SNHLY and CDR2 FYNNEI. The CDR3 totals 14 residues. Written as DNA, the CDR3 is TGTGCCAGCAGTGCAAACCGGGACACCCAGGAGCAGTACTTC. It translates to CASSANRDTQEQYF.

This chain links TRBV30 with TRBJ2-5; D uncertain. TRBJ2-7 matches the DNA end more closely, so the J call is doubtful. This CDR3 region has 11 residues. Germline V gene sequence: CDR1 GTSNPN, CDR2 SVGIG (reference sequence). The CDR3 loop is CAWSGIYEQYF. CDR3 DNA sequence: TGTGCCTGGAGTGGAATCTACGAGCAGTACTTC.

The rearrangement joins TRBV27 to TRBJ1-1, with D perhaps TRBD1 (5 bases). The V end lost 6 bases, the J end lost 2 bases, and 19 bases lay between the germline ends. The CDR3 runs 16 residues. The V gene's germline CDR1 is MNHEY and CDR2 SMNVEV (reference sequence). The CDR3 nucleotides are TGTGCCAGCAGCCTTCACCTCCTGGGGGATAACACTGAAGCTTTCTTT. Translation: CASSLHLLGDNTEAFF.

DNA for the CDR3: TGTGCCAGCAGCCAGGAAACCGAGCAGTACTTC. Translated: CASSQETEQYF. This sequence joins TRBV7-9 and TRBJ2-7; D gene ambiguous. The CDR3 extends over 11 amino acids. Deletions cut 5 bases from V and 6 bases from J, with 8 bases between. Germline V lookup: CDR1 SEHNR, CDR2 FQNEAQ (reference sequence).

The CDR3 DNA reads TGTGCCAGCAGTTTCACCGGGGGGAGGGCCGGGGAGCTGTTTTTT. Residues: CASSFTGGRAGELFF. This rearrangement joins TRBV28 to TRBJ2-2; 7 bases align to TRBD2. Germline loops: CDR1 MDHEN, CDR2 SYDVKM. The length of the CDR3 is 15 residues. V lost 3 bases to trimming and J lost 6 bases; unmatched junction nucleotides: 7.

The gene calls are TRBV7-9 and TRBJ1-2; D unresolved. Deletions cut 1 base from V and 4 bases from J, with 4 bases between. The CDR3 runs 12 residues. Per the germline V gene, CDR1 is SEHNR and CDR2 is FQNEAQ (reference sequence). CDR3 in amino acids: CASSLGTYGYTF. The DNA of the CDR3 is TGTGCCAGCAGCTTAGGGACCTATGGCTACACCTTC.

This chain links TRBV30 with TRBJ2-1; 12 bases line up with TRBD2. The CDR3 is 15 residues long. Germline CDR1 GTSNPN, CDR2 SVGIG (reference sequence). V was pared by 1 base and J by 5 bases, with 3 bases of the junction left unmatched. The CDR3 DNA reads as TGTGCCTGGAGTGGACTAGCGGGAGCACACAATGAGCAGTTCTTC. Residues: CAWSGLAGAHNEQFF.

The J gene is TRBJ2-1, the V gene TRBV5-5, with D perhaps matching TRBD1 (5 bases). The CDR3 runs 15 residues. The V gene's germline CDR1 is SGHKS and CDR2 YYEKEE (reference sequence). V shed 1 base and J shed 7 bases, with 15 bases lying between them. The CDR3 region is CASSLSPTGVNEQFF. As DNA, the CDR3 is TGTGCCAGCAGCTTGAGCCCCACAGGTGTGAATGAGCAGTTCTTC.

The chain employs TRBV29-1 and TRBJ2-3; 9 bases align to TRBD2. J was trimmed by 4 bases and V by 0 bases; bases with no gene match: 11. The CDR3 length is 17 residues. CDR1 SQVTM and CDR2 ANQGSEA come from the germline V gene. The CDR3 loop reads CSVEDRTAGGLPDTQYF. The CDR3 nucleotides are TGCAGCGTTGAAGATAGGACGGCGGGAGGGCTGCCAGATACGCAGTATTTT.

This chain joins TRBV19 and TRBJ2-3, with 8 nucleotides matching TRBD2. Germline lookup yields CDR1 LNHDA and CDR2 SQIVND (reference sequence). The V and J ends lost 2 bases and 2 bases, in that order; junction bases with no gene match: 9. The length of the CDR3 is 17 residues. CDR3 loop: CASSITPLAVITDTQYF. In DNA, the CDR3 is TGTGCCAGTAGTATAACCCCACTAGCGGTGATCACAGATACGCAGTATTTT.

The count of this clone is one. The rearrangement links TRBV6-5 to TRBJ2-1; D perhaps matches TRBD2 (5 bases). Germline loops: CDR1 MNHEY, CDR2 SVGAGI. This CDR3 is built from 12 residues. The V and J ends lost 7 bases and 9 bases respectively, with 13 bases between them. CDR3: CASTDTRFEQFF. The CDR3 DNA is TGTGCCAGCACCGATACTAGATTTGAGCAGTTCTTC.

This chain uses TRBV28 with TRBJ1-4, with D possibly being TRBD1 (6 bases). The length of the CDR3 is 15 residues. Germline V lookup: CDR1 MDHEN, CDR2 SYDVKM. V shed 6 bases and J shed 5 bases, with 16 bases lying between them. The CDR3 nucleotides read TGTGCCAGCAGCTCCCGGGGAGGGGGAAATGAAAAACTGTTTTTT. It yields the protein CASSSRGGGNEKLFF.

This chain uses TRBV14 with TRBJ2-1; 7 bases are a match to TRBD1. Trimming took 8 bases from V and 15 from J; bases not matched to a gene: 16. CDR1 is SGHDN and CDR2 is FVKESK in the germline V gene. CDR3 length: 13 amino acids. Written as DNA, the CDR3 is TGTGCCAGCTCATCTAGCCTTACAGGGGTTCTGTTCTTC. As protein: CASSSSLTGVLFF.

CDR3 in DNA: TGTGCCAGCAGCTTAGGGGCGGCAGGGGGCAATCAGCCCCAGCATTTT. It yields the protein CASSLGAAGGNQPQHF. The chain has TRBV7-9 and TRBJ1-5, with TRBD1 as a possible D gene (6 bases). V was pared by 1 base and J by 2 bases, with 12 bases between. The CDR3 spans 16 residues. From germline, CDR1 is SEHNR and CDR2 FQNEAQ (reference sequence).

V is TRBV6-5 and J is TRBJ1-5, with a weak D call TRBD1 (6 bases). The CDR3 is made up of 14 amino acids. Germline CDR1 MNHEY, CDR2 SVGAGI. The V end lost 5 bases, the J end lost 6 bases, and 14 bases lay between the germline ends. The CDR3 loop is CASSQQGGAQPQHF. DNA of the CDR3: TGTGCCAGCAGTCAACAGGGAGGGGCTCAGCCCCAGCATTTT.

V gene TRBV11-2 combines with J gene TRBJ1-3; D unresolved. V was trimmed by 1 base and J by 1 base, leaving 5 bases between them. The germline V gene has CDR1 SGHAT and CDR2 FQNNGV. The CDR3 contains 14 residues. This chain's CDR3 is CASSLAVSGNTIYF. For the CDR3, the DNA is TGTGCCAGCAGCTTAGCCGTTTCTGGAAACACCATATATTTT.

This sequence joins TRBV19 and TRBJ2-7; D might be TRBD1 (6 bases). This CDR3 is 15 amino acids long. The V and J ends lost 8 bases and 4 bases respectively, with 21 bases between them. Germline CDR1 is LNHDA and CDR2 is SQIVND (reference sequence). CDR3 sequence reads: CASSTAGTKNYEQYF. The CDR3 nucleotides are TGTGCCAGTTCTACAGCCGGGACAAAAAATTACGAGCAGTACTTC.

The V call is TRBV5-6, the J call TRBJ1-2, with D hard to call. CDR1 and CDR2 (germline): SGHDT, YYEEEE. The CDR3 runs to 16 residues. V lost 2 bases, J lost 6 bases, and 20 bases lay in between. The chain's CDR3 is CASSFIAGRREDGYTF. DNA of the CDR3: TGTGCCAGCAGCTTTATCGCAGGTCGACGGGAGGATGGCTACACCTTC. Full variable domain (rest looked up from reference TRBV5-6 and TRBJ1-2): DAGVTQSPTHLIKTRGQQVTLRCSPKSGHDTVSWYQQALGQGPQFIFQYYEEEERQRGNFPDRFSGHQFPNYSSELNVNALLLGDSALYLCASSFIAGRREDGYTFGSGTRLTVV.

The rearrangement joins TRBV5-1 to TRBJ1-1; 7 bases align to TRBD1. J was trimmed by 3 bases and V by 3 bases; bases with no gene match: 8. The CDR3 is 15 amino acids. Germline V gene sequence: CDR1 SGHRS, CDR2 YFSETQ. The CDR3 DNA follows: TGCGCCAGCAGCTCCCCGGACAGGTTTGACACTGAAGCTTTCTTT. Encoded protein: CASSSPDRFDTEAFF.